Below, one T cell receptor (beta chain) is given with its context. Its specific antigen is unknown. Within one base of it there is no much larger clone, and no base qualities were kept. Using the deep immunoSEQ assay, TCR CDR3 regions were amplified from genomic DNA by multiplex PCR. Extracted genomic DNA from each cell subset was distributed evenly across all wells of several immunoSEQ 96-well plates, and each plate was treated as a replicate. For sorted subsets, each replicate PCR was loaded with 200 ng genomic DNA, equivalent to about 33,000 T cell genomes. The purified libraries were quantified using a Qubit 3.0 fluorometer, sized with a Bioanalyzer 2100, and then quantified again using the KAPA Library Quantification kit. Each immunoSEQ 96-well plate was sequenced on its own single-read 150-cycle Illumina NextSeq 550 flow cell. In the paper's pipeline: Because the immunoSEQ output included only junctional sequences and no quality scores, the filtering could not be the same as the filtering used for full-length reads. Sequences were annotated with PyIR, a Python wrapper for IgBLAST v1.9, and V/J genes and CDR3 were assigned using IMGT germline references. Reads with weak V/J assignments (E-value above 1e-6), missing CDR3, stop codons, out-of-frame junctions, or ambiguous translated residues were removed. A V3J clonotype was defined by an identical inferred V gene, J gene, and CDR3 amino acid sequence. The percentage overlap between two repertoires was calculated by dividing the number of shared unique clonotypes by the size of the smaller repertoire. RTK rarefaction, the Chao1 estimator, and Recon v2.1 estimates of unobserved clonotypes were used to assess repertoire richness. OLGA was used to compute generation probabilities for all TCRbeta clonotypes that the gDNA method yielded from a handful of donors. This immuneACCESS table, as held by TCRdb, lists in-frame sequences with V and J called but not all clones. Of the missing ones, under half trace to an unresolved V gene in checked studies; the others have no known cause. That table supplies the V and J calls and clone size; D and trimming were determined from the DNA. The sample includes over 2 million clones, with 85% to 95% observed a single time. Of the sample, approximately 0.39% is held by the ten largest clones.

The sample comes from a study of shared clonotypes between healthy human individuals (dated by TCRdb to about 2020). With respect to the entire study: The cohort comprised a couple of women and a few men aged 18 to 49 years. For each donor, CD4 naive and CD4 memory were each run on three plates, CD8 naive on two plates, and CD8 memory on one plate. Blood TCR repertoires of about five healthy adults were deeply sequenced to estimate repertoire size and the extent of clonotype sharing between individuals. To increase sequencing depth and limit assay-specific biases, TCR repertoire library preparation and sequencing were carried out by different laboratories using diverse techniques. Per donor, leukapheresis produced somewhere between about 0.94 and 8.9 billion PBMCs. Study-level results and caveats: Based on pairwise subsampling, the degree of clonotype sharing among donors was expected to be affected by sequencing depth. Across a handful of donors, roughly 5.1% of naive CD4, around 3.3% of naive CD8, roughly 2.2% of memory CD4, and roughly 0.41% of memory CD8 clonotypes were shared. Clonotypes shared by all four sorted-subset donors showed higher generation probabilities than non-shared clonotypes. The genetic and exposure-history diversity represented was limited by the small number of donors. Sampling was restricted to blood, and TCR repertoires in tissues likely differ from the TCR repertoires found in blood. Naive subsets generally had larger estimated clonotype richness than memory subsets. Incomplete sequencing was indicated by rarefaction of sorted-subset datasets, despite the large sequencing depth.

Germline trimming amounts to 2 bases on V and 0 bases on J, with 5 as the count of junction bases outside the gene matches. From the cysteine up to the phenylalanine, the CDR3 has a length of 16 residues. Only the CDR3 part of the read is kept: 48 bases, read in frame from the first base. According to the germline V gene (reference sequence), CDR1 reads GTSNPN and CDR2 reads SVGIG. The donors were healthy, HIV-negative adults with no recently reported acute infections or vaccinations. Every donor was a Caucasian adult residing in Nashville, Tennessee, USA. Magnetic negative selection was used to enrich CD4+ T cells, after which naive cells were positively selected on CD45RA and the negative fraction became the memory subset. Blood was obtained by leukapheresis, after which PBMCs were separated by Ficoll-Histopaque density gradient centrifugation and cryopreserved in liquid nitrogen vapor phase. Analytical flow cytometry was used to check the purity and quantity of each magnetically sorted T cell population. Genomic DNA was isolated from every sorted fraction and measured by UV absorbance on a Nanodrop 2000c.

Rearrangement joined TRBV30 to TRBJ2-1; TRBD2 agrees with 9 junctional bases. Input material: naive CD4+ T cells from PBMCs. This specimen's cell subset or site label, per the study, means: CD45RA+ positively selected. This TCR was sampled from a man younger than 35 in good health. Some clones in this sample may be carry-over from other donors' samples. The CDR3 corresponds to CAWSLLAGPSYNEQFF. DNA sequence: TGTGCCTGGAGTCTCCTAGCGGGACCCTCCTACAATGAGCAGTTCTTC.